This entry lists 20 T cell receptor beta chains sequenced from one sample in a study of shared clonotypes between healthy human individuals. The protocol was immunoSEQ multiplex PCR, while the TCRdb copy is restricted to in-frame clones and leaves out a portion. Of approximately 2.5 million clones listed, 90% to 95% are singletons. The sequencing input was naive CD4+ T cells sorted from blood. Subset described: CD45RA+ positively selected. The receptors were gathered from a young man in good health.

The chain recombines TRBV5-1 with TRBJ2-5; TRBD1 matches at 7 bases. Trimming took 0 bases from V and 5 from J; bases not matched to a gene: 7. The CDR3 contains 15 residues. Germline lookup yields CDR1 SGHRS and CDR2 YFSETQ. CDR3 DNA: TGCGCCAGCAGCTTGGGTATAGGGGGCAAGGAGACCCAGTACTTC. It is translated as CASSLGIGGKETQYF. The full variable domain, with the rest looked up from reference TRBV5-1 and TRBJ2-5, is KAGVTQTPRYLIKTRGQQVTLSCSPISGHRSVSWYQQTPGQGLQFLFEYFSETQRNKGNFPGRFSGRQFSNSRSEMNVSTLELGDSALYLCASSLGIGGKETQYFGPGTRLLVL.

A single count supports this clone. At the DNA level, this CDR3 is encoded by other sequences in the same sample as well. J is TRBJ2-5 and V is TRBV5-1; TRBD2 matches 11 bases. J was trimmed by 4 bases and V by 1 base; bases with no gene match: 3. The germline V gene has CDR1 SGHRS and CDR2 YFSETQ. This CDR3 region has 15 residues. The CDR3 reads CASSLLAGGGETQYF. The CDR3 bases are TGCGCCAGCAGCTTGCTAGCGGGGGGAGGAGAGACCCAGTACTTC.

This clone turned up a few times. This chain joins TRBV19 and TRBJ1-1, with no clear D. The CDR3 totals 15 residues. Trimming took 7 bases from V and 1 from J, leaving 16 bases between them. Germline assignment: CDR1 LNHDA and CDR2 SQIVND (reference sequence). CDR3 coding DNA: TGTGCCAGTACCCGAGGTACTATAACGAACACTGAAGCTTTCTTT. It yields the protein CASTRGTITNTEAFF. Based on the CDR3 plus reference TRBV19 and TRBJ1-1, the full variable domain is DGGITQSPKYLFRKEGQNVTLSCEQNLNHDAMYWYRQDPGQGLRLIYYSQIVNDFQKGDIAEGYSVSREKKESFPLTVTSAQKNPTAFYLCASTRGTITNTEAFFGQGTRLTVV.

The V call is TRBV5-1, the J call TRBJ2-1; D gene unclear. Trimming stripped 0 bases from V and 6 bases from J, with 10 bases between. Germline values: CDR1 SGHRS, CDR2 YFSETQ. The CDR3 runs 14 residues. The CDR3: CASSLVPGVNEQFF. The CDR3 region has the DNA TGCGCCAGCAGCTTGGTCCCTGGGGTCAATGAGCAGTTCTTC.

V is TRBV5-3 and J is TRBJ1-5; D not certain. TRBV5-3 is designated an ORF whose function remains uncertain. Trimming removed 3 bases from V and 2 bases from J, with 15 bases in between. The CDR3 extends over 16 amino acids. Here the CDR3 reads CARSYHSGRGNQPQHF. In DNA form, the CDR3 reads TGTGCCAGAAGCTACCACTCTGGGCGAGGCAATCAGCCCCAGCATTTT.

The V and J genes are TRBV6-5 and TRBJ1-4; TRBD1 agrees at 9 bases. Losses at the gene ends were 0 bases for V and 7 bases for J; bases not matched to a gene: 6. CDR1 and CDR2 (germline): MNHEY, SVGAGI. The CDR3 has 16 amino acids. CDR3 bases: TGTGCCAGCAGTTACTCGACCGGGACAGGGAGTGAAAAACTGTTTTTT. It specifies CASSYSTGTGSEKLFF.

A few counts support this clone. The chain employs TRBV30 and TRBJ1-4; D call uncertain. Germline V lookup: CDR1 GTSNPN, CDR2 SVGIG (reference sequence). This CDR3 comprises 15 residues. V lost 3 bases, J lost 4 bases, and 15 bases lay in between. The CDR3 is CAWSGGPGRNEKLFF. CDR3 sequence (DNA): TGTGCCTGGAGCGGAGGCCCGGGCCGTAATGAAAAACTGTTTTTT.

This clone was counted between two and nine times. The V and J genes are TRBV5-6 and TRBJ2-7, with 8 bases matching TRBD2. The CDR3 contains 15 residues. In germline, CDR1 is SGHDT, CDR2 YYEEEE. The V and J ends lost 5 bases and 0 bases, in that order; junction bases with no gene match: 7. CDR3: CASSPLAASSYEQYF. Written as DNA, the CDR3 is TGTGCCAGCAGTCCACTAGCGGCGAGCTCCTACGAGCAGTACTTC. Full variable domain (missing parts from reference TRBV5-6 and TRBJ2-7): DAGVTQSPTHLIKTRGQQVTLRCSPKSGHDTVSWYQQALGQGPQFIFQYYEEEERQRGNFPDRFSGHQFPNYSSELNVNALLLGDSALYLCASSPLAASSYEQYFGPGTRLTVT.

This sequence joins TRBV5-6 and TRBJ2-7, with 10 positions matching TRBD1. The CDR3 consists of 15 residues. CDR1 and CDR2 from the germline V gene are SGHDT and YYEEEE. The V and J ends lost 0 bases and 2 bases, in that order; junction bases with no gene match: 2. This chain's CDR3 is CASSLGTGGPYEQYF. In nucleotides, the CDR3 is TGTGCCAGCAGCTTGGGGACAGGGGGGCCCTACGAGCAGTACTTC.

The V and J genes are TRBV7-2 and TRBJ1-5; D is undetermined. The germline V gene has CDR1 SGHTA and CDR2 FQGNSA. V was trimmed by 5 bases and J by 3 bases, leaving 8 bases between them. The CDR3 consists of 13 residues. CDR3 bases: TGTGCCAGCAGCCTCCAAGCCAATCAGCCCCAGCATTTT. It encodes CASSLQANQPQHF.

Only one count was recorded for this clone. The rearrangement links TRBV7-2 to TRBJ2-5; 7 bases match TRBD1. With V trimmed by 5 bases and J by 5 bases, 8 bases remained unmatched. The CDR3 has 14 amino acids. The V gene's germline CDR1 is SGHTA and CDR2 FQGNSA. CDR3 nucleotide sequence: TGTGCCAGCAGCGCGACAGGGCCGGGGGAGACCCAGTACTTC. This sequence encodes CASSATGPGETQYF.

V gene TRBV9 combines with J gene TRBJ2-7; maybe TRBD1 (6 bases). The ends were cut back, 0 bases at V and 3 bases at J, with 7 bases in the middle. Per the germline V gene, CDR1 is SGDLS and CDR2 is YYNGEE. CDR3 length equals 13 residues. The CDR3 DNA is TGTGCCAGCAGCGTAGCGGACAGCTACGAGCAGTACTTC. It encodes CASSVADSYEQYF.

The chain is built from TRBV5-1 and TRBJ2-1; no clear D. Deletions cut 4 bases from V and 5 bases from J, with 7 bases between. CDR3 length: 12 amino acids. Germline CDR1 SGHRS, CDR2 YFSETQ. CDR3 residues: CASSVNNNEQFF. The DNA of the CDR3 is TGCGCCAGCAGCGTAAATAACAATGAGCAGTTCTTC. The whole variable domain, remainder taken from reference TRBV5-1 and TRBJ2-1, is KAGVTQTPRYLIKTRGQQVTLSCSPISGHRSVSWYQQTPGQGLQFLFEYFSETQRNKGNFPGRFSGRQFSNSRSEMNVSTLELGDSALYLCASSVNNNEQFFGPGTRLTVL.

This clone was recorded only once. Other nucleotide sequences in the sample specify the same CDR3. The chain has TRBV5-1 and TRBJ2-1; maybe TRBD1 (5 bases). The V end lost 3 bases, the J end lost 5 bases, and 12 bases lay between the germline ends. This CDR3 region has 14 residues. Germline V gives CDR1 SGHRS, CDR2 YFSETQ. The CDR3, as DNA: TGCGCCAGCAGCTCCGGACAACCCAACAATGAGCAGTTCTTC. Translating gives CASSSGQPNNEQFF.

The chain uses TRBV4-1 and TRBJ2-5; 11 bases fit TRBD2. CDR1 and CDR2 from the germline V gene are MGHRA and YSYEKL. The ends lost 3 bases at V and 5 bases at J; junction bases unmatched: 5. This CDR3 is built from 15 residues. The CDR3 loop is CASSHTGTSGETQYF. Written as DNA, the CDR3 is TGCGCCAGCAGCCACACGGGGACTAGCGGCGAGACCCAGTACTTC.

The rearrangement joins TRBV7-9 to TRBJ2-1; 10 bases are a match to TRBD2. The CDR3 loop spans 15 amino acids. The V gene's germline CDR1 is SEHNR and CDR2 FQNEAQ (reference sequence). V dropped 3 bases and J dropped 6; count of bases not matched to a gene: 5. The CDR3 here is CASSFGAGGVNEQFF. In DNA form, the CDR3 reads TGTGCCAGCAGCTTTGGAGCGGGAGGGGTCAATGAGCAGTTCTTC.

Concerning this clone: Other DNA sequences from this sample encode an identical CDR3 as well. The J gene is TRBJ2-3, the V gene TRBV11-2; D unclear. Germline V gene data show CDR1 as SGHAT and CDR2 as FQNNGV. V lost 0 bases and J 4 bases, leaving 5 bases between the germline ends. This CDR3 has 13 amino acids. The CDR3: CASSLERSDTQYF. Here the CDR3 DNA reads TGTGCCAGCAGCTTAGAACGTTCAGATACGCAGTATTTT. The variable domain in full, completed from reference TRBV11-2 and TRBJ2-3, reads EAGVAQSPRYKIIEKRQSVAFWCNPISGHATLYWYQQILGQGPKLLIQFQNNGVVDDSQLPKDRFSAERLKGVDSTLKIQPAKLEDSAVYLCASSLERSDTQYFGPGTRLTVL.

V usage is TRBV6-5 and J usage is TRBJ1-6, with D tentatively TRBD1 (6 bases). V lost 7 bases and J 7 bases, leaving 17 bases between the germline ends. The germline CDR1 and CDR2 sequences are MNHEY and SVGAGI. There are 15 residues in the CDR3. DNA for the CDR3: TGTGCCAGCACTATACAACGGCAGGGGAATTCACCCCTCCACTTT. Amino acids: CASTIQRQGNSPLHF.

This clone was seen a single time. The chain joins TRBV6-1 to TRBJ1-1; D ambiguous. CDR1 and CDR2 (germline): MNHNS, SASEGT. This CDR3 is 13 amino acids long. Trimming removed 6 bases at V and 1 base at J, with 9 bases between. CDR3 nucleotide sequence: TGTGCCAGCAGGGTTAGGGAGAACACTGAAGCTTTCTTT. As protein: CASRVRENTEAFF.

The rearrangement links TRBV9 to TRBJ2-3; 9 nucleotides align to TRBD2. Trimming removed 8 bases from V and 3 bases from J; junction bases left unmatched: 7. Germline-derived CDR1 and CDR2 are SGDLS and YYNGEE. The CDR3 covers 14 residues. The CDR3 DNA reads TGTGCCAGTTCAATGACTAGCGGAACAGATACGCAGTATTTT. Translating gives CASSMTSGTDTQYF.